The rows below give T cell receptor beta chains drawn from one sample of a study of T cell repertoires in cytomegalovirus infection. TCRdb reprocessed the reads with MiXCR, giving one entry per CDR3 protein. The table has about 140,000 distinct CDR3 sequences, roughly 32% seen once. For these receptors, no antigen is known. Sequences were derived from CD8+ T cells from cultured PBMCs, sampled from culture after CMV antigen stimulation. Receptors were obtained from a human donor in good health (CMV status not recorded). Some clones in this sample may be carry-over from other donors' samples. Each CDR3 is given with its conserved first and last residue. D genes are given only for firm matches. Only part of the rows carry a size: once, few, many, or a class if the clone is expanded.

. TRBJ2-7 TRBV6-5 . TGTGCCAGCAGTCTCACCGTGGCCTACGAGCAGTACTTC CASSLTVAYEQYF
. TRBJ2-2 TRBV27 . TGTGCCAGCAGCTACTTTCAGGGCACCGGGGAGCTGTTTTTT CASSYFQGTGELFF
TRBD2 TRBJ2-3 TRBV9 few TGTGCCAGCAGCGCCTCTGGACTAGCGGGGGGGTTAGATACGCAGTATTTT CASSASGLAGGLDTQYF
. TRBJ1-1 TRBV7-8 . TGTGCCAGCAGCTTATGGGCAGGGAGGGATGAAGCTTTCTTT CASSLWAGRDEAFF
. TRBJ2-3 TRBV7-7 many TGTGCCAGCAGCTTGGGCCCTCCAAGGGAGAACTCAGGAACGCAGTATTTT CASSLGPPRENSGTQYF
. TRBJ1-2 TRBV5-4 . TGTGCCAGCAGCTTGCGGGGGGACGATGGCTACACCTTC CASSLRGDDGYTF
. TRBJ1-5 TRBV7-9 . TGTGCCAGCAGTCAACTGGGGGGGTTTGAGCCCCAGCATTTT CASSQLGGFEPQHF
. TRBJ2-1 TRBV27 few TGTGCCAGCAGTTCCGTCCCGGGTCAGCAGTTCTTC CASSSVPGQQFF
. TRBJ1-4 TRBV30 many TGTGCCTGGAGTACTAATGAAAAACTGTTTTTT CAWSTNEKLFF
. TRBJ1-1 TRBV29-1 . TGCAGCGGACAGGTGAACACTGAAGCTTTCTTT CSGQVNTEAFF
. TRBJ2-1 TRBV5-4 many TGTGCCAGCCGTAGGGATTCCTACAATGAGCAGTTCTTC CASRRDSYNEQFF
. TRBJ2-2 TRBV19 many TGTGCCAGTAGTATGAGGACAGTGAACACCGGGGAGCTGTTTTTT CASSMRTVNTGELFF
. TRBJ1-2 TRBV7-8 many TGTGCCAGCAGCTTAGATGTAGGGGCGGCTGGCTACACCTTC CASSLDVGAAGYTF
. TRBJ2-5 TRBV7-2 many TGTGCCAGCACCAGCCCTGGGTTTGGCTTC CASTSPGFGF
. TRBJ2-5 TRBV29-1 few TGCAGCGGCAGGGTGTCGGAGACCCAGTACTTC CSGRVSETQYF
. TRBJ2-7 TRBV7-9 . TGTGCCAGCAGCTTTGGGGTTTCTCCCACCTACGAGCAGTACTTC CASSFGVSPTYEQYF
TRBD2 TRBJ2-3 TRBV27 few TGTGCCAGCAGTCTATATAACTTACCGGGGGGGCCAGTGGATACGCAGTATTTT CASSLYNLPGGPVDTQYF
. TRBJ1-2 TRBV13 . TGTGCCAGCGGGGCGTACACAGGGTCTTCCCGATCTAACTATGGCTACACCTTC CASGAYTGSSRSNYGYTF
. TRBJ2-7 TRBV7-8 few TGTGCCAGCAGCACCAGACGGACCTACGAGCAGTACTTC CASSTRRTYEQYF
. TRBJ1-1 TRBV19 few TGTGCCAGTAGTCCAGGGAAGACTGAAGCTTTCTTT CASSPGKTEAFF
. TRBJ2-1 TRBV12-3/TRBV12-4 . TGTGCCAGCAGTTTCAGGGAGATTCACAATGAGCAGTTCTTC CASSFREIHNEQFF
. TRBJ2-1 TRBV6-6 . TGTGCCAGCAGTTCCCCTGGGTGGCGCCGGGCTGGGTACAATGAGCAGTTCTTC CASSSPGWRRAGYNEQFF
. TRBJ2-3 TRBV6-1 . TGTGCCAGCAGTTACGGGGGACTCCCCTCTAGCACAGATACGCAGTATTTT CASSYGGLPSSTDTQYF
TRBD1 TRBJ1-3 TRBV19 few TGTGCCAGCTCAGGGGGTACTGGAAACACCATATATTTT CASSGGTGNTIYF
. TRBJ2-7 TRBV4-1 many TGCGCCAGCAGCTTCCGGGACCAATCCTACGAGCAGTACTTC CASSFRDQSYEQYF
TRBD2 TRBJ2-1 TRBV19 few TGTGCCAGTAGTACTAGCGGGGGGGCTTACAATGAGCAGTTCTTC CASSTSGGAYNEQFF
TRBD2 TRBJ2-1 TRBV3-1 . TGTGCCAGCAGCCAAATTTTTGTAGCGGGGGGAAATGAGCAGTTCTTC CASSQIFVAGGNEQFF
. TRBJ2-5 TRBV19 . TGTGCCAGTAGTACCCCGGGTCAAGAGACCCAGTACTTC CASSTPGQETQYF
. TRBJ1-4 TRBV18 few TGTGCCAGCTCATCATTTGCCGGAGGGGAAGAAAAACTGTTTTTT CASSSFAGGEEKLFF
. TRBJ2-5 TRBV12-3/TRBV12-4 . TGTGCCAGCGGGGGCGGGGGAAGGGGCCAAGAGACCCAGTACTTC CASGGGGRGQETQYF
. TRBJ1-4 TRBV2 . TGTGCCAGCAGTGTAAGACGTGAAAAACTGTTTTTT CASSVRREKLFF
TRBD1 TRBJ2-7 TRBV2 . TGTGCCAGCAGGGGACAGGGTGCCCACGAGCAGTACTTC CASRGQGAHEQYF
. TRBJ2-7 TRBV6-2/TRBV6-3 few TGTGCCAGCAGTTACACCCCCTACGAGCAGTACTTC CASSYTPYEQYF
TRBD2 TRBJ2-3 TRBV7-8 . TGTGCCAGCAGCTTAGTGGATAGCGGGGGGACGGATACGCAGTATTTT CASSLVDSGGTDTQYF
. TRBJ1-1 TRBV15 many TGTGCCACCAGCAGAGATCAAAGGACAGCGAGGTCCACTGAAGCTTTCTTT CATSRDQRTARSTEAFF
. TRBJ2-5 TRBV6-6 . TGTGCCAGCATCCCGGGGACCCAAGAGACCCAGTACTTC CASIPGTQETQYF
. TRBJ1-6 TRBV2 . TGTGCCAGAAACGATAGGAATTCACCCCTCCACTTT CARNDRNSPLHF
TRBD1 TRBJ2-5 TRBV10-3 once TGTGCCATCAGTCTGACAGGGGCTCAAGAGACCCAGTACTTC CAISLTGAQETQYF
. TRBJ2-7 TRBV20-1 . TGCAGTGCTCCCCCGTGGACAGCAGCCTTACATTACGAGCAGTACTTC CSAPPWTAALHYEQYF
. TRBJ2-7 TRBV6-6 . TGTGCCAGCAGTTCCCCGTTGAGGGGTCATCACGAGCAGTACTTC CASSSPLRGHHEQYF
TRBD2 TRBJ2-3 TRBV2 . TGTGCCATCTTTAGCGGGGGGGGCACAGATACGCAGTATTTT CAIFSGGGTDTQYF
TRBD2 TRBJ2-1 TRBV19 few TGTGCCAGTAAAACGGCGGGGGGGTACAATGAGCAGTTCTTC CASKTAGGYNEQFF
TRBD1 TRBJ1-2 TRBV4-1 . TGCGCCAGCAGCTCCTCGACAGGGAATGGCTACACCTTC CASSSSTGNGYTF
. TRBJ1-2 TRBV7-8 . TGTGCCAGCAGCTTACACTGGGGCGACTATGGCTACACCTTC CASSLHWGDYGYTF